The 18 T cell receptor beta chains below all came from one sample that was sequenced in a study of cytomegalovirus exposure and HLA in healthy donors. The protocol was immunoSEQ multiplex PCR, while the TCRdb copy is restricted to in-frame clones and leaves out a portion. The sample has 95,000 to 150,000 clones, roughly 89% seen once. The sequenced sample consisted of PBMCs. Receptors were obtained from a woman between 18 and 30 years old in good health and CMV-seronegative.

The chain links TRBV2 to TRBJ1-1, with 7 bases that match TRBD1. CDR3 length: 15 residues. With 4 bases clipped from V and 11 bases from J, the junction kept 16 bases outside the gene matches. Germline V lookup: CDR1 SNHLY, CDR2 FYNNEI. In nucleotides, the CDR3 is TGTGCCAGCAGTGCGAACAGGGGATCCAACCAAGGGGCTTTCTTT. Translating it yields CASSANRGSNQGAFF.

The gene calls are TRBV7-9 and TRBJ1-2; TRBD1 is a possible D gene (5 bases). The CDR3 totals 13 residues. Germline V gene lookup returns CDR1 SEHNR and CDR2 FQNEAQ (reference sequence). Trimming took off 7 bases at V and 6 bases at J, with 15 bases between the two ends. The CDR3 region is CASTRDTAHGYTF. Here the CDR3 DNA reads TGTGCCAGCACCAGGGATACAGCTCATGGCTACACCTTC.

The rearrangement joins TRBV28 to TRBJ2-1; 8 positions agree with TRBD1. CDR1 is MDHEN and CDR2 is SYDVKM in the germline V gene. The CDR3 is made up of 16 amino acids. With 6 bases clipped from V and 2 bases from J, the junction kept 9 bases outside the gene matches. CDR3 amino acids: CASSPTGAVTYNEQFF. The CDR3 DNA sequence: TGTGCCAGCAGCCCGACAGGGGCCGTAACCTACAATGAGCAGTTCTTC.

Turning to this clone: At one of its ends the junction is not consistent with the germline gene, which may arise from a read error. This chain uses TRBV18 with TRBJ2-3; 8 positions match TRBD2. Germline V gives CDR1 KGHSH, CDR2 LQKENI. The CDR3 extends over 14 amino acids. The CDR3 loop reads CASSPGGGEDTQYF. Here the CDR3 DNA reads TGTGCCAGTTCACCGGGGGGGGGCGAAGATACGCAGTATTTT.

This chain uses TRBV5-8 with TRBJ1-4; D gene unclear. The CDR3 consists of 13 residues. CDR1 SGHTS and CDR2 YDEGEE come from the germline V gene. Trimming took off 7 bases at V and 7 bases at J, with 14 bases between the two ends. The CDR3 coding sequence is TGTGCCAGCGATCCCAACCACGGTGAAAAACTGTTTTTT. It yields the protein CASDPNHGEKLFF.

In its sample, this clone was seen a few times. The CDR3 nucleotides read TGTGCCAGTAGTCGGAGGGGGGGTACCTACAATGAGCAGTTCTTC. This codes for CASSRRGGTYNEQFF. The chain links TRBV19 to TRBJ2-1; possible D gene TRBD2, 7 bases. CDR1 LNHDA and CDR2 SQIVND come from the germline V gene (reference sequence). Deletions cut 5 bases from V and 2 bases from J, with 13 bases between. CDR3 length: 15 residues.

This chain uses TRBV28 with TRBJ1-2; D uncertain. Germline CDR1 MDHEN, CDR2 SYDVKM. This CDR3 spans 11 amino acids. V was clipped by 10 bases and J by 3 bases, with 9 bases between them. The CDR3 loop reads CAISSDYGYTF. CDR3 in DNA: TGTGCCATCAGCTCGGACTATGGCTACACCTTC.

The chain joins TRBV19 to TRBJ1-2; D is undetermined. V lost 5 bases, J lost 3 bases, and 10 bases lay in between. This CDR3 contains 13 residues. Germline CDR1 and CDR2: LNHDA and SQIVND (reference sequence). The chain's CDR3 is CASSSGLDYGYTF. In DNA, the CDR3 is TGTGCCAGTAGTTCGGGTCTGGACTATGGCTACACCTTC.

The chain is built from TRBV19 and TRBJ1-3; no clear D. Germline CDR1 is LNHDA and CDR2 is SQIVND (reference sequence). V was cut by 6 bases and J by 0 bases, with 12 bases left in between. This CDR3 spans 15 amino acids. The CDR3 DNA sequence: TGTGCCAGTAGCCTTAAGCACTCCTCTGGAAACACCATATATTTT. Its protein product is CASSLKHSSGNTIYF. The whole variable domain, remainder taken from reference TRBV19 and TRBJ1-3, is DGGITQSPKYLFRKEGQNVTLSCEQNLNHDAMYWYRQDPGQGLRLIYYSQIVNDFQKGDIAEGYSVSREKKESFPLTVTSAQKNPTAFYLCASSLKHSSGNTIYFGEGSWLTVV.

The rearrangement uses TRBV2 and TRBJ1-2; maybe TRBD1 (5 bases). The V gene lost 1 base and the J gene lost 8 bases, with 11 bases spanning the gap. There are 13 residues in the CDR3. Germline-derived CDR1 and CDR2 are SNHLY and FYNNEI. The CDR3 loop reads CASSEGPGKGYTF. CDR3 nucleotide sequence: TGTGCCAGCAGTGAAGGTCCAGGGAAAGGCTACACCTTC.

The J gene is TRBJ1-1, the V gene TRBV28, with unresolved D. Germline values: CDR1 MDHEN, CDR2 SYDVKM. The CDR3 contains 14 residues. The germline V and J ends were trimmed by 5 bases and 0 bases, with 10 bases remaining between them. The CDR3 nucleotides read TGTGCCAGCAGTACAATTTCAGTGAACACTGAAGCTTTCTTT. It specifies CASSTISVNTEAFF.

The CDR3 spells CASSVGGGDYNEQFF. CDR3 nucleotide sequence: TGTGCCAGCAGCGTGGGCGGGGGGGATTACAATGAGCAGTTCTTC. The chain is built from TRBV5-4 and TRBJ2-1; 9 nucleotides align to TRBD2. Germline CDR1 and CDR2: SGHNT and YYREEE (reference sequence). The CDR3 has 15 amino acids. The junction had 6 bases not matched to a gene; V was cut back by 4 bases and J by 4 bases.

V and J are TRBV28 and TRBJ1-5; the match to TRBD1 covers 7 bases. Germline CDR1 is MDHEN and CDR2 is SYDVKM. The CDR3 loop spans 12 amino acids. V lost 7 bases and J lost 5; bases outside the gene matches: 2. This chain's CDR3 is CASMQGDQPQHF. CDR3 DNA sequence: TGTGCCAGCATGCAGGGGGATCAGCCCCAGCATTTT.

The J gene is TRBJ2-6, the V gene TRBV7-9; possible D gene TRBD2, 6 bases. V lost 3 bases and J 6 bases, leaving 15 bases between the germline ends. Germline CDR1 and CDR2: SEHNR and FQNEAQ (reference sequence). CDR3 length equals 16 residues. The CDR3 spells CASSLGTASKANVLTF. The CDR3 DNA sequence: TGTGCCAGCAGCTTGGGGACTGCCTCGAAGGCCAACGTCCTGACTTTC.

This clone occurred once. The V call is TRBV7-9, the J call TRBJ2-3; a possible D gene is TRBD2 (6 bases). Germline CDR1 and CDR2: SEHNR and FQNEAQ (reference sequence). The CDR3 extends over 16 amino acids. V was clipped by 1 base and J by 0 bases, with 11 bases between them. The CDR3 nucleotides are TGTGCCAGCAGCTTAGTTTCGGGGACTAGCACAGATACGCAGTATTTT. Protein sequence: CASSLVSGTSTDTQYF. Full variable domain (missing parts from reference TRBV7-9 and TRBJ2-3): DTGVSQNPRHKITKRGQNVTFRCDPISEHNRLYWYRQTLGQGPEFLTYFQNEAQLEKSRLLSDRFSAERPKGSFSTLEIQRTEQGDSAMYLCASSLVSGTSTDTQYFGPGTRLTVL.

The genes are TRBV7-9 and TRBJ1-1; D is unresolved. The V gene lost 7 bases and the J gene lost 3 bases, with 6 bases spanning the gap. The CDR3 is made up of 11 amino acids. Germline-derived CDR1 and CDR2 are SEHNR and FQNEAQ (reference sequence). The CDR3 protein is CASILDTEAFF. CDR3 nucleotide sequence: TGTGCCAGCATTTTAGACACTGAAGCTTTCTTT. Combining the CDR3 with reference TRBV7-9 and TRBJ1-1 gives the whole variable domain DTGVSQNPRHKITKRGQNVTFRCDPISEHNRLYWYRQTLGQGPEFLTYFQNEAQLEKSRLLSDRFSAERPKGSFSTLEIQRTEQGDSAMYLCASILDTEAFFGQGTRLTVV.

The V and J genes are TRBV9 and TRBJ1-5; a possible D gene is TRBD1 (6 bases). V was cut by 2 bases and J by 5 bases, with 14 bases left in between. Germline CDR1 and CDR2: SGDLS and YYNGEE. The CDR3 consists of 15 residues. This chain's CDR3 is CASSVDSRMDQPQHF. The CDR3 DNA reads TGTGCCAGCAGCGTGGACAGCCGTATGGATCAGCCCCAGCATTTT.

The rearrangement joins TRBV21-1 to TRBJ1-1. TRBV21-1 corresponds to a pseudogene. CDR3 length equals 13 residues. The CDR3 here is CASSKRRDPEAFF. In DNA form, the CDR3 reads TGTGCCAGCAGCAAAAGGAGGGATCCTGAAGCTTTCTTT.